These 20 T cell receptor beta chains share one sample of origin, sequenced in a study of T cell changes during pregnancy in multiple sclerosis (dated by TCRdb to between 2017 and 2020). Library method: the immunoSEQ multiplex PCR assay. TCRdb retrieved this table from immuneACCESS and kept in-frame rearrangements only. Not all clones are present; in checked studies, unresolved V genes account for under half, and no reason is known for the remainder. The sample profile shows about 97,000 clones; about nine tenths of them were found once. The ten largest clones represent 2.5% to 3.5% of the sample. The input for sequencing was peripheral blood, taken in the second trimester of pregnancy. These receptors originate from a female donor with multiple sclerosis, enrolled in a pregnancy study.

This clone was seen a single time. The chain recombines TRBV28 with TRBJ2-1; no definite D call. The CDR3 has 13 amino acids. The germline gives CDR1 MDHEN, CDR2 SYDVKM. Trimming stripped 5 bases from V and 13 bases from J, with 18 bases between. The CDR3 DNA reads TGTGCCAGCAGTACGACATTCTCCCACCATCAGTTCTTC. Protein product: CASSTTFSHHQFF. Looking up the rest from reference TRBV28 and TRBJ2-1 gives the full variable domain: DVKVTQSSRYLVKRTGEKVFLECVQDMDHENMFWYRQDPGLGLRLIYFSYDVKMKEKGDIPEGYSVSREKKERFSLILESASTNQTSMYLCASSTTFSHHQFFGPGTRLTVL.

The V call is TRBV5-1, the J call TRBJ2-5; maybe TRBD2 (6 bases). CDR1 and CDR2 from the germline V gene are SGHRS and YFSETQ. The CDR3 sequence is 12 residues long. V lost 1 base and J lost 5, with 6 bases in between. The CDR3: CASSLRGETQYF. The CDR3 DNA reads TGCGCCAGCAGCTTGCGGGGGGAGACCCAGTACTTC.

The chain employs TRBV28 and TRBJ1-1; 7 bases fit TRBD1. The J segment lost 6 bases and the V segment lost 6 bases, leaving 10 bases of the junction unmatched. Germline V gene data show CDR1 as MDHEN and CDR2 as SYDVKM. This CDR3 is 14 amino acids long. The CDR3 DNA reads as TGTGCCAGCAGGTTAGACAGGGTAGTCTCTGAAGCTTTCTTT. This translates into CASRLDRVVSEAFF. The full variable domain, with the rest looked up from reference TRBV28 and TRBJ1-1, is DVKVTQSSRYLVKRTGEKVFLECVQDMDHENMFWYRQDPGLGLRLIYFSYDVKMKEKGDIPEGYSVSREKKERFSLILESASTNQTSMYLCASRLDRVVSEAFFGQGTRLTVV.

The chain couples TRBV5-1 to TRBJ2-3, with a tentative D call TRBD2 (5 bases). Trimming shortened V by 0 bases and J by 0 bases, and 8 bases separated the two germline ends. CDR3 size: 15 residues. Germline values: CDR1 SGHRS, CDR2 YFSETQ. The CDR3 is CASSLGRTSTDTQYF. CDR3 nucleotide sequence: TGCGCCAGCAGCTTGGGGCGGACTAGCACAGATACGCAGTATTTT.

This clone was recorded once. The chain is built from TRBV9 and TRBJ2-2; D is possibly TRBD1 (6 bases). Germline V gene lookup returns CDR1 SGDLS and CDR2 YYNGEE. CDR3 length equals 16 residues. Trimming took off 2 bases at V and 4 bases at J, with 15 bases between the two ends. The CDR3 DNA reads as TGTGCCAGCAGCGTCTACCAGGGGCGAGGCACCGGGGAGCTGTTTTTT. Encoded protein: CASSVYQGRGTGELFF.

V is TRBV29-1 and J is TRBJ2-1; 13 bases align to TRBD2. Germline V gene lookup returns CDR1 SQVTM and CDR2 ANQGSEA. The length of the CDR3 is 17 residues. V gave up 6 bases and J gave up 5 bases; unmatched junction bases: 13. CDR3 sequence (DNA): TGCAGCGTCCCATCCCCCCTCACTAGCGGGAGGGACAATGAGCAGTTCTTC. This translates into CSVPSPLTSGRDNEQFF.

CDR3 region: CASSLCQYLCEQFF. CDR3 coding DNA: TGCGCCAGCAGCTTGTGCCAGTATCTTTGTGAGCAGTTCTTC. This sequence joins TRBV5-1 and TRBJ2-1; D is uncertain. V was pared by 1 base and J by 9 bases, with 14 bases between. Looked up from germline, CDR1 is SGHRS and CDR2 is YFSETQ. This CDR3 has 14 residues.

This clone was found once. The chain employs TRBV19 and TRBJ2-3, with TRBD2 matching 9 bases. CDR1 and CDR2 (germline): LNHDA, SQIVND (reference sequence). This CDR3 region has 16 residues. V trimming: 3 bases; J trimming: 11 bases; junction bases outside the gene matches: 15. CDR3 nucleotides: TGTGCCAGTAGTATTTATTCTGCGGGAGGGCCAATTGTGCAGTATTTT. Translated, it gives CASSIYSAGGPIVQYF.

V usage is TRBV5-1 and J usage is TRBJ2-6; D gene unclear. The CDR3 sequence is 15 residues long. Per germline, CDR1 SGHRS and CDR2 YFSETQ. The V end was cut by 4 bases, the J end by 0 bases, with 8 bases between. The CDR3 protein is CASSPDTSGANVLTF. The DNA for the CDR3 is TGCGCCAGCAGCCCAGACACCTCTGGGGCCAACGTCCTGACTTTC.

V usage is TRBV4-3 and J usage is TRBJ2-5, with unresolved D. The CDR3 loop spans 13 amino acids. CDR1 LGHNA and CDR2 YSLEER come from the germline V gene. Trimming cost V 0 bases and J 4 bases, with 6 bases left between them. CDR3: CASSQESRETQYF. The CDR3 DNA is TGCGCCAGCAGCCAAGAATCCCGAGAGACCCAGTACTTC.

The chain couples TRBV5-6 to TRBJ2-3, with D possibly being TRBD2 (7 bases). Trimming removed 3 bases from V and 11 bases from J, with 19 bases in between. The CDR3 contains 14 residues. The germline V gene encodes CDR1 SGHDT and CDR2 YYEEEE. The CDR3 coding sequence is TGTGCCAGCAGCTGGGGGGGCGGCCTTACCAAGCAGTATTTT. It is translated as CASSWGGGLTKQYF.

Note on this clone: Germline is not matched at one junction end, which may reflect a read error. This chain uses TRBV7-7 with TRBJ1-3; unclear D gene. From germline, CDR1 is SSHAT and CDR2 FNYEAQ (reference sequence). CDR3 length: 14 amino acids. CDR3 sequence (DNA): TGTGCTAGCAGCTCAAACGTCCCTACAAACACCATATATTTT. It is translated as CASSSNVPTNTIYF.

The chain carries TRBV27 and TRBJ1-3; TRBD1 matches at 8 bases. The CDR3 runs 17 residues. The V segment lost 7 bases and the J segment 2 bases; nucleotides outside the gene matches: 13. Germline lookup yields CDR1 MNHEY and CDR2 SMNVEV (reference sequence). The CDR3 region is CASNSDRGRLAGNTIYF. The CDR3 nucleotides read TGTGCCAGCAACTCCGACAGGGGAAGGTTGGCTGGAAACACCATATATTTT.

Here the CDR3 DNA reads TGTGCCAGCACCCGGGACAGTCATGAAGCTTTCTTT. This encodes CASTRDSHEAFF. J is TRBJ1-1 and V is TRBV28; 7 nucleotides line up with TRBD1. Germline CDR1 MDHEN, CDR2 SYDVKM. The CDR3 totals 12 residues. Trimming cost V 7 bases and J 7 bases; bases outside gene matches: 6.

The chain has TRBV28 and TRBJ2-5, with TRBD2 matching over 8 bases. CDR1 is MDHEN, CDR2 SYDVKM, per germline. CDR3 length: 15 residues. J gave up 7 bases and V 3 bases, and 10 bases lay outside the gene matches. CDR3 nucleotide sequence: TGTGCCAGCAGTTTTTCGCCGGGACTAGGGGGGACCCAGTACTTC. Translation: CASSFSPGLGGTQYF.

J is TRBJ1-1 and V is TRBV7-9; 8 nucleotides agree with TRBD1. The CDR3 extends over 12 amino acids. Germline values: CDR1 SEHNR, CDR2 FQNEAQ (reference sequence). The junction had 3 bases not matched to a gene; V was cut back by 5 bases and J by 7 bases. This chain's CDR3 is CASSEGQGEAFF. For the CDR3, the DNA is TGTGCCAGCAGCGAAGGACAGGGTGAAGCTTTCTTT.

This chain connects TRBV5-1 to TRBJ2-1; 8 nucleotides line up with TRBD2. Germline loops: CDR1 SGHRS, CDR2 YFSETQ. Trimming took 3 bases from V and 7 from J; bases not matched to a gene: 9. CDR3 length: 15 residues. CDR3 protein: CASSYSSGFRNEQFF. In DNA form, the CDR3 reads TGCGCCAGCAGCTACTCTAGCGGGTTTAGGAATGAGCAGTTCTTC.

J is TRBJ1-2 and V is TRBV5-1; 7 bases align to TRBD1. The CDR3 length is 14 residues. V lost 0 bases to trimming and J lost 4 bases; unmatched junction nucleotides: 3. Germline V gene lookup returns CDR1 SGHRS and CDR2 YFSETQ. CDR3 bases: TGCGCCAGCAGCTTGGACAGGGGTGGCTATGGCTACACCTTC. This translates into CASSLDRGGYGYTF.

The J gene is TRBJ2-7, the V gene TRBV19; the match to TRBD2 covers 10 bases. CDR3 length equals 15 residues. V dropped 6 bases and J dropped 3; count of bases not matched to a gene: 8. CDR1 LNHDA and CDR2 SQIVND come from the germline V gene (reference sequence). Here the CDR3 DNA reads TGTGCCAGTAGCACCCAAGGGACTAGCGACTACGAGCAGTACTTC. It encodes CASSTQGTSDYEQYF.

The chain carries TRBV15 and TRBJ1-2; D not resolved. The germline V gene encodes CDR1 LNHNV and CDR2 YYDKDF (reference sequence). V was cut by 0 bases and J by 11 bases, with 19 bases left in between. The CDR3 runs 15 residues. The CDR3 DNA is TGTGCCACCAGCAGAGATTTTGGGCAGCGGAACGGGTACACCTTC. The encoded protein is CATSRDFGQRNGYTF.